Below are 14 T cell receptor beta chains sequenced from a single sample in a study of human T cells and chemical hapten exposure. TCRdb independently ran MiXCR on the RACE reads; one entry per CDR3 protein. The sample consists of tens of thousands of distinct CDR3 sequences, approximately 10% of them appearing once. Time point denoted: patch test 3, about 24 weeks after DPC sensitization. Noted treatment: therapeutic diphenylcyclopropenone sensitization with weekly scalp DPC. The sample was whole blood, taken in connection with sensitization to the hapten diphenylcyclopropenone (DPC). These receptors all stem from a woman aged 30 to 39 with alopecia areata. Some clones in this sample may be carry-over from other donors' samples.

A note on this clonotype: This may stem from a read error, because a much larger clone lies one nucleotide away. The gene calls are TRBV28 and TRBJ2-7, with D perhaps matching TRBD2 (6 bases). V was trimmed by 2 bases and J by 7 bases, leaving 9 bases between them. This CDR3 has 12 residues. Germline CDR1 is MDHEN and CDR2 is SYDVKM. Here the CDR3 reads CASSLGGDEQYV. CDR3 DNA: TGTGCCAGCAGTTTAGGAGGGGATGAGCAGTACGTC.

The rearrangement joins TRBV2 to TRBJ2-7; D unclear. CDR1 SNHLY and CDR2 FYNNEI come from the germline V gene. Between the trimmed V and J ends, which lost 8 bases and 3 bases, there was a span of 5 bases. CDR3 length: 10 residues. The CDR3 region has the DNA TGTGCCAGCGGGATCTACGAGCAGTACGTC. Protein product: CASGIYEQYV.

This clonotype was observed a handful of times. The V gene is TRBV28, the J gene TRBJ1-2; D uncertain. V lost 2 bases and J 4 bases, leaving 5 bases between the germline ends. CDR3 length: 12 residues. Germline CDR1 reads MDHEN; CDR2 reads SYDVKM. The CDR3 bases are TGTGCCAGCAGTTTAGACTCCTATGGCTACACCTTC. It translates to CASSLDSYGYTF.

This clonotype was counted a few times. V is TRBV6-2 or TRBV6-3 and J is TRBJ2-3; possible D gene TRBD2, 5 bases. V was pared by 5 bases and J by 3 bases, with 15 bases between. Germline V gene lookup returns CDR1 MNHEY and CDR2 SVGEGT. The CDR3 has 15 residues. CDR3 coding DNA: TGTGCCAGCAGTCTCCGGGATCACGGTACAGATACGCAGTATTTT. Protein sequence: CASSLRDHGTDTQYF.

This chain joins TRBV29-1 and TRBJ1-2; D unclear. The CDR3 sequence is 9 residues long. V dropped 4 bases and J dropped 6 bases, with 3 bases sitting between them. Germline V lookup: CDR1 SQVTM, CDR2 ANQGSEA. CDR3 sequence: CSVGDGYTF. CDR3 nucleotide sequence: TGCAGCGTTGGGGATGGCTACACCTTC.

This clonotype was observed a handful of times. The genes are TRBV4-1 and TRBJ1-5, with TRBD1 matching 7 bases. Germline assignment: CDR1 MGHRA and CDR2 YSYEKL. The V segment lost 1 base and the J segment 8 bases; nucleotides outside the gene matches: 5. CDR3 length: 14 residues. The CDR3 region is CASSQGQGWEPQHF. CDR3 DNA: TGCGCCAGCAGCCAAGGACAGGGCTGGGAGCCCCAGCATTTT.

The chain joins TRBV7-8 to TRBJ2-7, with a weak D call TRBD1 (6 bases). Germline V gene data show CDR1 as SGHVS and CDR2 as FQNEAQ. V was cut by 4 bases and J by 7 bases, with 14 bases left in between. The CDR3 loop spans 13 amino acids. The CDR3 sequence is CASSSSGVGEQYF. In DNA form, the CDR3 reads TGTGCCAGCAGCTCCTCAGGGGTGGGGGAGCAGTACTTC. The full variable domain, in which reference TRBV7-8 and TRBJ2-7 provide the parts outside the CDR3, is GAGVSQSPRYKVAKRGQDVALRCDPISGHVSLFWYQQALGQGPEFLTYFQNEAQLDKSGLPSDRFFAERPEGSVSTLKIQRTQQEDSAVYLCASSSSGVGEQYFGPGTRLTVT.

This clonotype occurred many times. This rearrangement joins TRBV6-4 to TRBJ2-2; TRBD2 agrees at 10 bases. The germline gives CDR1 MRHNA, CDR2 SNTAGT. The V segment lost 1 base and the J segment 5 bases; nucleotides outside the gene matches: 4. The CDR3 covers 16 residues. The CDR3 protein is CASSDLASGGTGELFF. CDR3 sequence (DNA): TGTGCCAGCAGTGACTTGGCTAGCGGGGGAACCGGGGAGCTGTTTTTT.

This clonotype was recorded a few times. This chain uses TRBV6-1 with TRBJ2-7; D is uncertain. Germline CDR1 is MNHNS and CDR2 is SASEGT. CDR3 length: 16 residues. The germline V and J ends were trimmed by 6 bases and 0 bases, with 18 bases remaining between them. CDR3 region: CASSSDMGLSSYEQYV. Written as DNA, the CDR3 is TGTGCCAGCAGCAGTGACATGGGTTTGAGCTCCTACGAGCAGTACGTC.

The table lists this clonotype with a few counts. This chain uses TRBV7-9 with TRBJ1-2; 7 bases line up with TRBD1. Germline V gene data show CDR1 as SEHNR and CDR2 as FQNEAQ (reference sequence). The J segment lost 4 bases and the V segment lost 5 bases, leaving 10 bases of the junction unmatched. CDR3 length: 15 amino acids. The CDR3 loop is CASSPMTGFAYGYTF. The CDR3 nucleotides are TGTGCCAGCAGCCCCATGACAGGGTTCGCCTATGGCTACACCTTC.

This clonotype was seen a few times. The junction differs from germline at one of its ends, possibly a read error. The chain recombines TRBV29-1 with TRBJ2-2; no clear D. This CDR3 contains 11 residues. Germline CDR1 is SQVTM and CDR2 is ANQGSEA. The CDR3 protein is CGVEGRGELFF. The CDR3 DNA follows: TGCGGCGTTGAAGGGCGCGGGGAGCTGTTTTTT.

The chain is built from TRBV19 and TRBJ2-6; 10 positions match TRBD1. Germline CDR1 is LNHDA and CDR2 is SQIVND (reference sequence). The CDR3 has 16 amino acids. After removal of 7 bases from V and 4 bases from J, the junction contained 7 bases not matched to a gene. The CDR3 loop reads CASTGTGVAGANVLTF. The CDR3 region has the DNA TGTGCCAGTACAGGGACAGGGGTCGCCGGGGCCAACGTCCTGACTTTC.

Worth noting for this clonotype: A junction boundary mismatches the germline segment, possibly from a read error. The chain carries TRBV7-8 and TRBJ1-3; no firm D call. CDR1 is SGHVS, CDR2 FQNEAQ, per germline. The CDR3 is made up of 14 amino acids. The CDR3 bases are TGTGCTAGCAGCTTAGGAGGCCCCGGGAACACCATATATTTT. This gives the protein CASSLGGPGNTIYF.

This rearrangement joins TRBV7-2 to TRBJ2-5; tentatively, D is TRBD1 or TRBD2 (6 bases each). The germline gives CDR1 SGHTA, CDR2 FQGNSA. The CDR3 extends over 12 amino acids. Trimming removed 8 bases at V and 5 bases at J, with 12 bases between. CDR3 sequence: CASGGTTETQYF. The CDR3 region has the DNA TGTGCCAGCGGGGGGACAACGGAGACCCAGTACTTC.